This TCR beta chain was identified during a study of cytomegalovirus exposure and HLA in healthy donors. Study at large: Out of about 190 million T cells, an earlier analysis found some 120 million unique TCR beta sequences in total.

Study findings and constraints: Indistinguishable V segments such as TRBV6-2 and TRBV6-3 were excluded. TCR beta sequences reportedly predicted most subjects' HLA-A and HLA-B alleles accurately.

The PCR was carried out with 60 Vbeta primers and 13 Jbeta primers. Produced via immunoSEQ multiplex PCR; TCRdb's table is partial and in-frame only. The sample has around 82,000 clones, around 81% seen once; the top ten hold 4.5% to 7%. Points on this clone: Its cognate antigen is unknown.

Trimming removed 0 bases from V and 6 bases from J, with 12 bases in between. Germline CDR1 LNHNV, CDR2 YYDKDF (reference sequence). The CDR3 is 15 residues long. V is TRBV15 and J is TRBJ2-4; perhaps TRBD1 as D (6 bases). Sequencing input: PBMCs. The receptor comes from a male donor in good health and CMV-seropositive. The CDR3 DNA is TGTGCCACCAGCAGAGATCTCGGCAGGGGAAACATTCAGTACTTC. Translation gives CATSRDLGRGNIQYF.